These 18 T cell receptor beta chains share one sample of origin, sequenced in a study of blood T cell repertoires in COVID-19. Sequencing used immunoSEQ multiplex PCR; TCRdb keeps in-frame clones, though not all of them. This sample has some 190,000 clones, with more than 70% found just once. Specimen: PBMCs or T cells enriched from blood (not recorded which). Receptor source: a man aged 40-49 years with acute COVID-19.

The chain is built from TRBV7-9 and TRBJ1-4, with D possibly being TRBD1 (6 bases). Germline-derived CDR1 and CDR2 are SEHNR and FQNEAQ (reference sequence). This CDR3 spans 13 amino acids. The V gene lost 11 bases and the J gene lost 4 bases, with 14 bases spanning the gap. The CDR3 is CAGSDRINEKLFF. CDR3 nucleotide sequence: TGTGCCGGTTCCGACAGGATTAATGAAAAACTGTTTTTT.

Turning to this clone: Other DNA sequences in the same sample also yield this CDR3. The chain joins TRBV12-3 or TRBV12-4 to TRBJ1-5, with D uncertain. The CDR3 spans 13 residues. Trimming left V 5 bases short and J 4 bases short, with 9 bases between. The CDR3 nucleotides are TGTGCCAGCAGTCTTACGGGGAATCAGCCCCAGCATTTT. Translated, it gives CASSLTGNQPQHF.

This rearrangement joins TRBV6-5 to TRBJ1-5, with 8 bases fitting TRBD1. The CDR3 is made up of 15 amino acids. Trimming removed 6 bases from V and 7 bases from J; junction bases left unmatched: 11. Germline V lookup: CDR1 MNHEY, CDR2 SVGAGI. This chain's CDR3 is CASSHDRGPGQPQHF. The CDR3 region has the DNA TGTGCCAGCAGCCATGACAGGGGACCGGGACAGCCCCAGCATTTT.

The chain employs TRBV19 and TRBJ1-5; 8 bases are a match to TRBD1. Trimming at V came to 6 bases and at J to 1 base, leaving 2 bases not matched to a gene. CDR3 length: 14 amino acids. In germline, CDR1 is LNHDA, CDR2 SQIVND (reference sequence). Here the CDR3 DNA reads TGTGCCAGTAGCGGGACAGGCAGCAATCAGCCCCAGCATTTT. Translation gives CASSGTGSNQPQHF.

V is TRBV28 and J is TRBJ1-2, with 7 bases lining up with TRBD1. Per germline, CDR1 MDHEN and CDR2 SYDVKM. This CDR3 is built from 11 residues. V lost 5 bases to trimming and J lost 8 bases; unmatched junction nucleotides: 2. Here the CDR3 DNA reads TGTGCCAGCAGTAACAGGGGCGGCTACACCTTC. It is translated as CASSNRGGYTF.

The CDR3 is CASRQGIYEQYF. The CDR3 DNA follows: TGTGCCAGCCGACAGGGGATATACGAGCAGTACTTC. The chain recombines TRBV28 with TRBJ2-7; 8 bases match TRBD1. J was trimmed by 4 bases and V by 8 bases; bases with no gene match: 4. Germline V gene data show CDR1 as MDHEN and CDR2 as SYDVKM. The CDR3 loop spans 12 amino acids.

The chain employs TRBV14 and TRBJ2-5; maybe TRBD1 (5 bases). Trimming cost V 2 bases and J 5 bases, with 12 bases left between them. The CDR3 has 14 amino acids. Germline lookup yields CDR1 SGHDN and CDR2 FVKESK. The CDR3 here is CASSQLGVEETQYF. CDR3 nucleotides: TGTGCCAGCAGCCAACTAGGGGTCGAGGAGACCCAGTACTTC.

J is TRBJ2-2 and V is TRBV27; the D gene is possibly TRBD1 (6 bases). V was pared by 7 bases and J by 6 bases, with 9 bases between. The CDR3 runs 12 residues. Germline CDR1 MNHEY, CDR2 SMNVEV (reference sequence). The CDR3 DNA follows: TGTGCCAGCAAATGGGGGCCCGGGGAGCTGTTTTTT. Amino acids: CASKWGPGELFF.

The J gene is TRBJ2-2, the V gene TRBV5-1, with TRBD1 matching over 7 bases. J was trimmed by 7 bases and V by 4 bases; bases with no gene match: 4. The CDR3 is made up of 13 amino acids. The germline V gene encodes CDR1 SGHRS and CDR2 YFSETQ. The CDR3: CASSPGTDGELFF. The CDR3 DNA sequence: TGCGCCAGCAGCCCAGGGACAGACGGGGAGCTGTTTTTT.

The chain has TRBV6-5 and TRBJ2-1; 8 nucleotides agree with TRBD2. Germline assignment: CDR1 MNHEY and CDR2 SVGAGI. The CDR3 covers 13 residues. Germline trimming cut 8 bases from V and 8 bases from J; bases unmatched to any gene: 8. CDR3 amino acids: CASLSGSWDEQFF. CDR3 sequence (DNA): TGTGCCAGCCTAAGCGGGAGTTGGGATGAGCAGTTCTTC.

There are a few counts of this clone. This chain links TRBV28 with TRBJ1-4; TRBD1 matches 8 bases. CDR1 is MDHEN and CDR2 is SYDVKM in the germline V gene. CDR3 length: 14 amino acids. V gave up 3 bases and J gave up 11 bases; unmatched junction bases: 8. DNA of the CDR3: TGTGCCAGCAGTTTTACAGGGGGAATGAGGAAACTGTTTTTT. Its translation: CASSFTGGMRKLFF.

The V call is TRBV7-8, the J call TRBJ2-7; 8 nucleotides match TRBD1. The ends lost 3 bases at V and 4 bases at J; junction bases unmatched: 8. In germline, CDR1 is SGHVS, CDR2 FQNEAQ. This CDR3 is 15 amino acids long. CDR3 coding DNA: TGTGCCAGCAGCTTTAGAAACAGGGGGGTATACGAGCAGTACTTC. Residues: CASSFRNRGVYEQYF.

J is TRBJ2-1 and V is TRBV7-3, with 7 bases aligning to TRBD2. This CDR3 has 16 residues. CDR1 is SGHTA, CDR2 FQGTGA, per germline. J was trimmed by 5 bases and V by 1 base; bases with no gene match: 8. The CDR3 nucleotides read TGTGCCAGCAGCTTAAGGGGCGGGAGTATCGACAATGAGCAGTTCTTC. Its translation: CASSLRGGSIDNEQFF.

The count of this clone is one. The rearrangement uses TRBV11-2 and TRBJ1-2; unclear D gene. V was clipped by 1 base and J by 8 bases, with 17 bases between them. The CDR3 is made up of 15 amino acids. From germline, CDR1 is SGHAT and CDR2 FQNNGV. The DNA for the CDR3 is TGTGCCAGCAGCTTAGCCCAGGACTACCTCGAGGGCTACACCTTC. This encodes CASSLAQDYLEGYTF.

V usage is TRBV25-1 and J usage is TRBJ2-1, with 8 bases fitting TRBD2. Germline V lookup: CDR1 MGHDK, CDR2 SYGVNS. V trimming: 6 bases; J trimming: 10 bases; junction bases outside the gene matches: 11. This CDR3 spans 14 amino acids. CDR3: CASSPGLAGTEQFF. The CDR3 nucleotides read TGTGCCAGCAGCCCTGGACTAGCCGGTACCGAGCAGTTCTTC.

V and J are TRBV28 and TRBJ2-5, with 12 positions matching TRBD2. The CDR3 has 17 residues. V was clipped by 8 bases and J by 5 bases; unmatched bases: 15. Per the germline V gene, CDR1 is MDHEN and CDR2 is SYDVKM. The CDR3 reads CASVRTSGTEYGETQYF. CDR3 sequence (DNA): TGTGCCAGCGTCCGGACTAGCGGGACCGAATATGGGGAGACCCAGTACTTC.

The V call is TRBV3-1 (or the pseudogene TRBV3-2), the J call TRBJ2-1; D not certain. Germline CDR1 and CDR2: LGHDT and YNNKEL (reference sequence). This CDR3 contains 18 residues. V was clipped by 0 bases and J by 6 bases, with 21 bases between them. CDR3 sequence reads: CASSQDLVSLGELNEQFF. In DNA, the CDR3 is TGTGCCAGCAGCCAAGATCTAGTTTCGTTAGGAGAGCTCAATGAGCAGTTCTTC.

The DNA of the CDR3 is TGTGCCAGCAGTCTCGCCCACCTAGTTCCCTATGGCTACACCTTC. Its translation: CASSLAHLVPYGYTF. The rearrangement links TRBV28 to TRBJ1-2, with unresolved D. The CDR3 spans 15 residues. Trimming pared 5 bases from V and 4 bases from J, leaving 17 bases between. CDR1 and CDR2 from the germline V gene are MDHEN and SYDVKM.